This T cell receptor beta chain appears in the sequencing data of a study of cytomegalovirus exposure and HLA in healthy donors. The wider study: Clustering assigned 81% of the approximately 370 genotyped donors to the Caucasian-associated ancestry cluster. The study's findings and limits: Available immune exposure information was restricted to CMV serostatus only. Researchers reported in a later analysis that a missense DCLRE1C variant was tied to TCR beta V- and J-gene trimming.

PCR used 60 Vbeta primers and 13 Jbeta primers. The data were produced by immunoSEQ multiplex PCR, yet TCRdb's version contains in-frame clones alone and is incomplete. The sample has some 190,000 clones, less than 90% seen once. In regard to this clone: No antigen is known for it.

This CDR3 has 15 residues. The ends were cut back, 6 bases at V and 0 bases at J, with 11 bases in the middle. Germline CDR1 and CDR2: SGHTA and FQGNSA. The sample consisted of PBMCs. The sequence derives from a girl aged 10-17 years in good health and CMV-seropositive. The chain is built from TRBV7-2 and TRBJ2-2; D remains unclear. CDR3 nucleotide sequence: TGTGCCAGCAGTCAACAGCCCGCGAACACCGGGGAGCTGTTTTTT. Encoded protein: CASSQQPANTGELFF.